This T cell receptor (beta chain) appears in the sequencing data of a study of neurological immune-mediated disorders. Study-level findings and limits: HTLV-1-associated myelopathy had the most TCR clonal expansion, while multiple sclerosis had the least, a level that fell below healthy controls.

The cDNA came from 5'RACE with 10-nucleotide random UMIs. TCRdb used MiXCR to reprocess the 5' RACE reads, holding one entry per CDR3 protein. The table lists roughly 74,000 distinct CDR3 sequences, roughly 5% of them singletons. V was trimmed by 4 bases and J by 7 bases, leaving 5 bases between them. The CDR3 sequence is 11 residues long. Germline CDR1 reads SGHDT; CDR2 reads YYEEEE. This clonotype occurred many times. The target antigen is unknown. This receptor was identified in a man between 18 and 29 years old with multiple sclerosis. V gene TRBV5-6 combines with J gene TRBJ1-4; D is undetermined. Sequencing was carried out using PBMCs. In DNA, the CDR3 is TGTGCCAGCAGCGGCGGTGAAAAACTGTTTTTT. This codes for CASSGGEKLFF.